The clone carrying this T cell receptor (beta chain) was counted between two and nine times. Its antigen is unidentified. In TCRdb, the multiplex PCR reads were re-called with MiXCR into one record per CDR3 protein. The sample has about 52,000 distinct CDR3 sequences, 35% to 50% seen once. The data stem from a study of breast tumors, draining lymph nodes, adjacent tissues. Regarding the study as a whole: That most tumor T cells come from lymph nodes remained unproven. Most tumor T cells seemingly derive from lymph node, then expand in tumor. Luminal-like breast cancer showed significantly higher tumor–nontumor repertoire similarity than basal-like. Compared with lymph nodes, tumors were less diverse; compared with nontumor tissue, more.

The source of this sequence is a female donor with breast cancer. Some clones in this sample may be carry-over from other donors' samples. The source material was breast tumor tissue.

The CDR3 region has the DNA TGTGCCAGCAGCCACCGAATCTCGCCAGGGGCTTGGACTGAAGCTTTCTTT. Protein product: CASSHRISPGAWTEAFF. The V call is TRBV12-3 or TRBV12-4, the J call TRBJ1-1; possible D gene TRBD1, 6 bases. CDR3 size: 17 residues. Trimming pared 6 bases from V and 5 bases from J, leaving 25 bases between.